The 20 T cell receptor beta chains below all came from one sample that was sequenced in a study of blood T cell repertoires in COVID-19. Sequencing was performed with immunoSEQ multiplex PCR; in TCRdb, only in-frame clones are kept and a portion is missing. Of some 110,000 clones listed, 65% to 80% are singletons. The specimen sequenced was peripheral blood. These receptors were collected from a man between 45 and 60 years old with acute or convalescent COVID-19.

The chain uses TRBV6-5 and TRBJ1-1; 8 nucleotides align to TRBD1. CDR1 MNHEY and CDR2 SVGAGI come from the germline V gene. V gave up 6 bases and J gave up 3 bases; unmatched junction bases: 6. This CDR3 contains 14 residues. The CDR3 sequence: CASSLQGVDTEAFF. CDR3 in DNA: TGTGCCAGCAGCTTACAGGGGGTAGACACTGAAGCTTTCTTT.

Concerning this clone: One end of the junction fails to match germline, which may point to a read error. Other DNA sequences in this specimen translate into the identical CDR3. V usage is TRBV29-1 and J usage is TRBJ2-6, with a tentative D call TRBD1 (6 bases). CDR3 length: 16 residues. Germline lookup yields CDR1 SQVTM and CDR2 ANQGSEA. CDR3 bases: TGCTGCGTTGCGAGTGGGGGCCCCTCGGGGGCCAACGTCCTGACTTTC. It specifies CCVASGGPSGANVLTF.

The chain links TRBV9 to TRBJ1-4, with 7 bases that match TRBD1. CDR1 SGDLS and CDR2 YYNGEE come from the germline V gene. There are 15 residues in the CDR3. V lost 4 bases, J lost 4 bases, and 7 bases stayed unmatched. DNA for the CDR3: TGTGCCAGCAGCCCCCGGACAGGTATTAATGAAAAACTGTTTTTT. Translation: CASSPRTGINEKLFF. Full variable domain (rest looked up from reference TRBV9 and TRBJ1-4): DSGVTQTPKHLITATGQRVTLRCSPRSGDLSVYWYQQSLDQGLQFLIQYYNGEERAKGNILERFSAQQFPDLHSELNLSSLELGDSALYFCASSPRTGINEKLFFGSGTQLSVL.

Worth noting for this clone: The junction departs from the called germline gene at one end, perhaps through a read error. This sequence joins TRBV6-4 and TRBJ2-1; unclear D gene. Germline V gene data show CDR1 as MRHNA and CDR2 as SNTAGT. This CDR3 has 16 residues. This chain's CDR3 is CASSDSSGSEANGQFF. The CDR3, as DNA: TGTGCCAGCAGTGACTCGTCCGGCAGCGAGGCGAATGGGCAGTTCTTC.

This rearrangement joins TRBV7-3 to TRBJ2-6, with 8 bases lining up with TRBD1. V lost 5 bases to trimming and J lost 1 base; unmatched junction nucleotides: 4. Germline V gives CDR1 SGHTA, CDR2 FQGTGA. There are 16 residues in the CDR3. The CDR3 nucleotides read TGTGCCAGCAGCCTAAGGACAGGGTCTGGGGCCAACGTCCTGACTTTC. Protein sequence: CASSLRTGSGANVLTF. The full variable domain, with the rest looked up from reference TRBV7-3 and TRBJ2-6, is GAGVSQTPSNKVTEKGKYVELRCDPISGHTALYWYRQSLGQGPEFLIYFQGTGAADDSGLPNDRFFAVRPEGSVSTLKIQRTERGDSAVYLCASSLRTGSGANVLTFGAGSRLTVL.

J is TRBJ2-7 and V is TRBV27, with TRBD1 matching over 9 bases. This CDR3 spans 14 amino acids. The V segment lost 6 bases and the J segment 2 bases; nucleotides outside the gene matches: 5. In germline, CDR1 is MNHEY, CDR2 SMNVEV (reference sequence). The CDR3 reads CASSDRGFAYEQYF. In DNA, the CDR3 is TGTGCCAGCAGCGACAGGGGGTTTGCCTACGAGCAGTACTTC.

The rearrangement joins TRBV18 to TRBJ2-2; D possibly corresponds to TRBD2 (5 bases). Germline V gene lookup returns CDR1 KGHSH and CDR2 LQKENI. V was pared by 3 bases and J by 5 bases, with 7 bases between. The CDR3 runs 13 residues. In nucleotides, the CDR3 is TGTGCCAGCTCACCGTCGGGGACCGGGGAGCTGTTTTTT. Translating it yields CASSPSGTGELFF.

This sequence joins TRBV7-3 and TRBJ1-5; TRBD1 is a possible D gene (5 bases). There are 17 residues in the CDR3. The V end was cut by 0 bases, the J end by 0 bases, with 12 bases between. Per the germline V gene, CDR1 is SGHTA and CDR2 is FQGTGA. The chain's CDR3 is CASSLTWGRGSNQPQHF. The CDR3 nucleotides are TGTGCCAGCAGCTTAACGTGGGGGAGGGGTAGCAATCAGCCCCAGCATTTT.

The rearrangement links TRBV6-6 to TRBJ1-2, with D perhaps TRBD1 (6 bases). The CDR3 loop spans 12 amino acids. Germline lookup yields CDR1 MNHNY and CDR2 SVGAGI (reference sequence). V lost 8 bases and J lost 8, with 15 bases in between. Here the CDR3 reads CASWAGAEGYTF. The CDR3 coding sequence is TGTGCCAGCTGGGCGGGGGCTGAGGGCTACACCTTC.

This chain uses TRBV27 with TRBJ1-1, with a possible D match to TRBD1 (5 bases). Deletions cut 3 bases from V and 6 bases from J, with 8 bases between. This CDR3 is built from 12 residues. Germline V gene sequence: CDR1 MNHEY, CDR2 SMNVEV (reference sequence). The CDR3: CASSFRGSEAFF. In nucleotides, the CDR3 is TGTGCCAGCAGTTTTCGGGGGTCTGAAGCTTTCTTT.

The rearrangement links TRBV11-2 to TRBJ2-7, with 7 bases lining up with TRBD2. After removal of 3 bases from V and 4 bases from J, the junction contained 9 bases not matched to a gene. The CDR3 has 15 amino acids. Per germline, CDR1 SGHAT and CDR2 FQNNGV. The CDR3 here is CASSLASGDIYEQYF. Here the CDR3 DNA reads TGTGCCAGCAGCTTGGCGAGCGGGGATATATACGAGCAGTACTTC. The whole variable domain, filled in from reference TRBV11-2 and TRBJ2-7, reads EAGVAQSPRYKIIEKRQSVAFWCNPISGHATLYWYQQILGQGPKLLIQFQNNGVVDDSQLPKDRFSAERLKGVDSTLKIQPAKLEDSAVYLCASSLASGDIYEQYFGPGTRLTVT.

V is TRBV6-5 and J is TRBJ1-1, with D possibly being TRBD1 (5 bases). The germline CDR1 and CDR2 sequences are MNHEY and SVGAGI. CDR3 length: 14 amino acids. V was pared by 2 bases and J by 3 bases, with 10 bases between. The CDR3 sequence: CASSYGGVDTEAFF. The CDR3 DNA follows: TGTGCCAGCAGTTACGGAGGGGTGGACACTGAAGCTTTCTTT.

A single count supports this clone. The CDR3 DNA follows: TGCAGTGCTAGTCCCAGGGTTGGGTATAATTCACCCCTCCACTTT. Protein product: CSASPRVGYNSPLHF. The V gene is TRBV20-1, the J gene TRBJ1-6, with D perhaps TRBD1 (5 bases). The CDR3 is 15 amino acids. Looked up from germline, CDR1 is DFQATT and CDR2 is SNEGSKA (reference sequence). Trimming left V 3 bases short and J 4 bases short, with 13 bases between.

This clone occurred a few times. The V and J genes are TRBV6-5 and TRBJ2-2; weak D call: TRBD1 (5 bases). The CDR3 length is 16 residues. The V end was cut by 0 bases, the J end by 0 bases, with 8 bases between. Germline V gives CDR1 MNHEY, CDR2 SVGAGI. The CDR3 loop reads CASSYSGLPNTGELFF. DNA of the CDR3: TGTGCCAGCAGTTACTCGGGGCTACCGAACACCGGGGAGCTGTTTTTT.

CDR3 region: CASINRQNYGYTF. The CDR3 DNA sequence: TGTGCCAGTATCAACCGACAGAACTATGGCTACACCTTC. The V and J genes are TRBV19 and TRBJ1-2, with D possibly being TRBD1 (5 bases). Germline V CDR1 and CDR2: LNHDA, SQIVND (reference sequence). The CDR3 extends over 13 amino acids. V shed 7 bases and J shed 2 bases, with 11 bases lying between them.

The chain uses TRBV10-3 and TRBJ2-2; the D gene is possibly TRBD1 (5 bases). Looked up from germline, CDR1 is ENHRY and CDR2 is SYGVKD. The CDR3 covers 15 residues. V shed 7 bases and J shed 2 bases, with 14 bases lying between them. This chain's CDR3 is CAITSDKENTGELFF. As DNA, the CDR3 is TGTGCCATCACCTCGGACAAGGAAAACACCGGGGAGCTGTTTTTT.

The rearrangement joins TRBV27 to TRBJ2-7; weak D call: TRBD2 (7 bases). Deletions cut 4 bases from V and 0 bases from J, with 16 bases between. The CDR3 totals 16 residues. Germline V gene sequence: CDR1 MNHEY, CDR2 SMNVEV (reference sequence). CDR3 sequence (DNA): TGTGCCAGCAGTTCCCTTCGGGGGGCTCCCTCCTACGAGCAGTACTTC. Protein product: CASSSLRGAPSYEQYF.

This chain connects TRBV7-9 to TRBJ1-2; TRBD1 matches at 10 bases. Trimming took 4 bases from V and 7 from J; bases not matched to a gene: 9. The CDR3 has 15 residues. Germline V gene sequence: CDR1 SEHNR, CDR2 FQNEAQ (reference sequence). The CDR3 bases are TGTGCCAGCAGCTCCCGGGGACAGGGGTTGAGTGGCTACACCTTC. Amino acids: CASSSRGQGLSGYTF.

The J gene is TRBJ2-3, the V gene TRBV7-6, with a possible D match to TRBD2 (6 bases). CDR3 length: 14 residues. The germline V gene has CDR1 SGHVS and CDR2 FNYEAQ. The V and J ends lost 3 bases and 0 bases respectively, with 7 bases between them. This chain's CDR3 is CASSLGLSTDTQYF. CDR3 DNA sequence: TGTGCCAGCAGCTTGGGACTTAGCACAGATACGCAGTATTTT.

The chain joins TRBV28 to TRBJ1-5; tentatively, D is TRBD1 (6 bases). The germline V gene has CDR1 MDHEN and CDR2 SYDVKM. Trimming stripped 8 bases from V and 2 bases from J, with 13 bases between. The CDR3 contains 14 residues. CDR3 protein: CASLQGFGNQPQHF. The CDR3 bases are TGTGCCAGCCTACAGGGATTTGGCAATCAGCCCCAGCATTTT. Together with reference TRBV28 and TRBJ1-5, the CDR3 gives the full variable domain: DVKVTQSSRYLVKRTGEKVFLECVQDMDHENMFWYRQDPGLGLRLIYFSYDVKMKEKGDIPEGYSVSREKKERFSLILESASTNQTSMYLCASLQGFGNQPQHFGDGTRLSIL.